In this sample, the clone carrying this TCR beta chain turned up a few times. Time point specified: sample taken at primary tumor resection. Unsorted whole RNA samples from tumor, nontumor lung or frozen PBMC were sequenced. The data derive from a study of spatial heterogeneity in lung cancer. TCR cDNA molecules each had a unique molecular identifier. TCRdb processed the 5' RACE reads anew with MiXCR; each CDR3 protein has one entry. The sample contains tens of thousands of distinct CDR3 sequences, roughly 8% of which appear only once. The CDR3 sequence is 13 residues long. Per germline, CDR1 DFQATT and CDR2 SNEGSKA (reference sequence). V dropped 5 bases and J dropped 0 bases, with 11 bases sitting between them.

The chain combines TRBV20-1 with TRBJ2-7; D not resolved. The sequencing here drew on PBMCs, taken at surgery. This clonotype was sampled from a male donor with early-stage non-small cell lung cancer. The CDR3: CSARRFNSYEQYV. CDR3 sequence (DNA): TGCAGTGCTCGTCGGTTCAACTCCTACGAGCAGTACGTC.